The 19 T cell receptor beta chains below all came from one sample that was sequenced in a study of T cell changes during pregnancy in multiple sclerosis. Generated by immunoSEQ multiplex PCR, the TCRdb table keeps only in-frame clones and is missing some. The repertoire has more than 35,000 clones, around 90% of them found once; the top ten carry approximately 9%. The sequences come from CD8+ T cells from peripheral blood mononuclear cells, collected after pregnancy. The receptors were gathered from a female donor with multiple sclerosis, enrolled in a pregnancy study.

A word on this clone: Other DNA sequences in this specimen translate into the identical CDR3. The J gene is TRBJ1-5, the V gene TRBV19, with D maybe TRBD1 (6 bases). With 5 bases removed from V and 11 bases from J, the gap between germline ends came to 22 bases. The CDR3 has 15 amino acids. Germline assignment: CDR1 LNHDA and CDR2 SQIVND (reference sequence). CDR3 sequence reads: CASSGVDRILGAQHF. CDR3 nucleotide sequence: TGTGCCAGTAGTGGGGTCGACAGGATTTTGGGAGCCCAGCATTTT.

This clone was seen once. This chain uses TRBV5-1 with TRBJ1-1; no reliable D call. Germline CDR1 is SGHRS and CDR2 is YFSETQ. V was cut by 1 base and J by 4 bases, with 5 bases left in between. The CDR3 runs 12 residues. This CDR3 reads CASSLSSTEAFF. CDR3 sequence (DNA): TGCGCCAGCAGCTTGAGTAGCACTGAAGCTTTCTTT.

V gene TRBV6-1 combines with J gene TRBJ2-3, with D possibly being TRBD2 (5 bases). CDR1 MNHNS and CDR2 SASEGT come from the germline V gene. CDR3 length: 15 amino acids. Trimming took off 4 bases at V and 3 bases at J, with 14 bases between the two ends. CDR3 nucleotide sequence: TGTGCCAGCAGTGCGAGCGCCCGAGGGACAGATACGCAGTATTTT. Translated: CASSASARGTDTQYF.

Only one count was recorded for this clone. V usage is TRBV6-4 and J usage is TRBJ2-3, with a possible D match to TRBD2 (5 bases). V lost 10 bases and J lost 3, with 17 bases in between. Germline-derived CDR1 and CDR2 are MRHNA and SNTAGT. The CDR3 covers 14 residues. The DNA for the CDR3 is TGTGCCACCTCTAAGGGAGAATTGACAGATACGCAGTATTTT. This gives the protein CATSKGELTDTQYF.

CDR3 region: CASSPHQRTGELFF. The DNA of the CDR3 is TGTGCCAGCAGCCCTCATCAGCGGACCGGGGAGCTGTTTTTT. The chain employs TRBV14 and TRBJ2-2; perhaps TRBD2 as D (5 bases). CDR3 length: 14 amino acids. From germline, CDR1 is SGHDN and CDR2 FVKESK. Trimming took off 4 bases at V and 5 bases at J, with 11 bases between the two ends.

The CDR3 nucleotides are TGTGCCAGCTCACCGGCACAGGTGATGAACACCGGGGAGCTGTTTTTT. This sequence encodes CASSPAQVMNTGELFF. This chain links TRBV18 with TRBJ2-2; a weak D match, TRBD1 (5 bases). With 3 bases removed from V and 1 base from J, the gap between germline ends came to 12 bases. Per the germline V gene, CDR1 is KGHSH and CDR2 is LQKENI. This CDR3 has 16 residues. The whole variable domain, filled in from reference TRBV18 and TRBJ2-2, reads NAGVMQNPRHLVRRRGQEARLRCSPMKGHSHVYWYRQLPEEGLKFMVYLQKENIIDESGMPKERFSAEFPKEGPSILRIQQVVRGDSAAYFCASSPAQVMNTGELFFGEGSRLTVL.

With respect to this clone: This sample includes further DNA sequences coding for the same CDR3. The rearrangement links TRBV7-9 to TRBJ2-1; D is ambiguous. CDR1 and CDR2 (germline): SEHNR, FQNEAQ (reference sequence). Trimming took 3 bases from V and 7 from J, leaving 4 bases between them. The CDR3 covers 11 residues. The CDR3 here is CASSLSNEQFF. The CDR3 coding sequence is TGTGCCAGCAGCTTGTCGAATGAGCAGTTCTTC. Supplemented by reference TRBV7-9 and TRBJ2-1, the full variable domain reads DTGVSQNPRHKITKRGQNVTFRCDPISEHNRLYWYRQTLGQGPEFLTYFQNEAQLEKSRLLSDRFSAERPKGSFSTLEIQRTEQGDSAMYLCASSLSNEQFFGPGTRLTVL.

The chain couples TRBV10-3 to TRBJ1-1, with TRBD1 matching 8 bases. The CDR3 is 13 amino acids. J gave up 3 bases and V 9 bases, and 6 bases lay outside the gene matches. From germline, CDR1 is ENHRY and CDR2 SYGVKD. This CDR3 reads CAIQQGDYTEAFF. For the CDR3, the DNA is TGTGCCATTCAACAGGGGGATTACACTGAAGCTTTCTTT.

The chain links TRBV30 to TRBJ1-4; D unclear. Looked up from germline, CDR1 is GTSNPN and CDR2 is SVGIG (reference sequence). The CDR3 runs 14 residues. V was cut by 7 bases and J by 6 bases, with 18 bases left in between. The CDR3 nucleotides read TGTGCCTTCACAGAACATCCGCCCTATGAAAAACTGTTTTTT. Translation gives CAFTEHPPYEKLFF.

The rearrangement uses TRBV2 and TRBJ2-3; unclear D gene. CDR1 is SNHLY and CDR2 is FYNNEI in the germline V gene. V was clipped by 7 bases and J by 1 base, with 3 bases between them. The CDR3 runs to 11 residues. The CDR3 loop is CASTGTDTQYF. The DNA of the CDR3 is TGTGCCAGCACAGGCACAGATACGCAGTATTTT.

This clone occurred a few times. The V and J genes are TRBV19 and TRBJ2-1, with D perhaps matching TRBD2 (6 bases). The germline CDR1 and CDR2 sequences are LNHDA and SQIVND (reference sequence). The CDR3 runs 16 residues. The V and J ends lost 5 bases and 0 bases respectively, with 14 bases between them. The DNA for the CDR3 is TGTGCCAGTAGTTATAGGGACTCCGGCTCCTACAATGAGCAGTTCTTC. This gives the protein CASSYRDSGSYNEQFF.

The chain is built from TRBV7-7 and TRBJ2-1; 8 bases are a match to TRBD1. J lost 2 bases, V lost 5 bases, and 5 bases had no gene match. Germline V gene data show CDR1 as SSHAT and CDR2 as FNYEAQ (reference sequence). The CDR3 has 15 residues. The CDR3 here is CASSPWDRTYNEQFF. The CDR3 bases are TGTGCCAGCAGCCCCTGGGACAGGACCTACAATGAGCAGTTCTTC.

This rearrangement joins TRBV5-1 to TRBJ2-7; 9 bases map to TRBD1. Germline V gene data show CDR1 as SGHRS and CDR2 as YFSETQ. The CDR3 is 14 residues long. The trim removed 4 bases at V and 2 bases at J, leaving 4 bases unmatched. The CDR3 DNA reads as TGCGCCAGCAGCGGGGGGACAGGGCCCTACGAGCAGTACTTC. This gives the protein CASSGGTGPYEQYF.

This chain uses TRBV5-1 with TRBJ2-7, with 7 bases matching TRBD2. The germline CDR1 and CDR2 sequences are SGHRS and YFSETQ. Trimming took 3 bases from V and 5 from J; bases not matched to a gene: 14. CDR3 length equals 16 residues. The CDR3 is CASSSKEWEGVDEQYF. Written as DNA, the CDR3 is TGCGCCAGCAGCTCCAAAGAGTGGGAGGGCGTCGACGAGCAGTACTTC.

This chain connects TRBV30 to TRBJ1-4; D remains unclear. The V end was cut by 4 bases, the J end by 8 bases, with 11 bases between. There are 12 residues in the CDR3. Germline V CDR1 and CDR2: GTSNPN, SVGIG (reference sequence). The CDR3 here is CAWTPPGEKLFF. The CDR3 DNA reads as TGTGCCTGGACCCCCCCCGGGGAAAAACTGTTTTTT.

The V gene is TRBV7-9, the J gene TRBJ2-7; D call uncertain. Germline V gene sequence: CDR1 SEHNR, CDR2 FQNEAQ (reference sequence). This CDR3 has 17 residues. The germline V and J ends were trimmed by 1 base and 1 base, with 17 bases remaining between them. Written as DNA, the CDR3 is TGTGCCAGCAGCTTAGAAACGAGCGTTACCCCTTCCTACGAGCAGTACTTC. Translating it yields CASSLETSVTPSYEQYF.

The V call is TRBV27, the J call TRBJ2-3; D perhaps matches TRBD2 (6 bases). The CDR3 totals 15 residues. Germline V lookup: CDR1 MNHEY, CDR2 SMNVEV (reference sequence). Trimming removed 8 bases at V and 0 bases at J, with 15 bases between. CDR3 DNA: TGTGCCAGCCGACTAGGAACGCTTAGCACAGATACGCAGTATTTT. Its translation: CASRLGTLSTDTQYF.

The rearrangement joins TRBV2 to TRBJ2-1, with 8 bases identical to TRBD1. V gave up 8 bases and J gave up 7 bases; unmatched junction bases: 1. In germline, CDR1 is SNHLY, CDR2 FYNNEI. The CDR3 contains 11 residues. In nucleotides, the CDR3 is TGTGCCAGCTGGACAGGGAATGAGCAGTTCTTC. Protein: CASWTGNEQFF. The full variable domain, in which reference TRBV2 and TRBJ2-1 provide the parts outside the CDR3, is EPEVTQTPSHQVTQMGQEVILRCVPISNHLYFYWYRQILGQKVEFLVSFYNNEISEKSEIFDDQFSVERPDGSNFTLKIRSTKLEDSAMYFCASWTGNEQFFGPGTRLTVL.

This chain joins TRBV19 and TRBJ2-7; a possible D gene is TRBD1 (6 bases). Germline values: CDR1 LNHDA, CDR2 SQIVND (reference sequence). V lost 5 bases and J 0 bases, leaving 17 bases between the germline ends. CDR3 length: 16 amino acids. The CDR3 reads CASSPGTPVSSYEQYF. CDR3 coding DNA: TGTGCCAGTAGTCCCGGGACACCCGTCAGCTCCTACGAGCAGTACTTC. The full variable domain, rest sourced from reference TRBV19 and TRBJ2-7, is DGGITQSPKYLFRKEGQNVTLSCEQNLNHDAMYWYRQDPGQGLRLIYYSQIVNDFQKGDIAEGYSVSREKKESFPLTVTSAQKNPTAFYLCASSPGTPVSSYEQYFGPGTRLTVT.